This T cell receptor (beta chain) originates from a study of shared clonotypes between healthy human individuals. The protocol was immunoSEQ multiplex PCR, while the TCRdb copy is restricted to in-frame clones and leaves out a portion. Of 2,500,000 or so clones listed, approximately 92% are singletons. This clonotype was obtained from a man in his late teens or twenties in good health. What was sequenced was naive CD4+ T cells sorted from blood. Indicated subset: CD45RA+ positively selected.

CDR3 in amino acids: CASSVMDRGGYEQYF. The CDR3 nucleotides are TGTGCCAGCAGCGTGATGGACAGGGGCGGGTACGAGCAGTACTTC. The chain has TRBV9 and TRBJ2-7; 9 bases are shared with TRBD1. Germline V gene lookup returns CDR1 SGDLS and CDR2 YYNGEE. The J segment lost 4 bases and the V segment lost 2 bases, leaving 7 bases of the junction unmatched. CDR3 length: 15 residues.